The clone carrying this T cell receptor beta chain was recorded many times. Its specificity is not known. The ends lost 5 bases at V and 12 bases at J; junction bases unmatched: 7. Germline-derived CDR1 and CDR2 are MDHEN and SYDVKM. This CDR3 has 12 residues. TCRdb re-called the 5' RACE reads through MiXCR, storing one row per CDR3 protein. The repertoire holds approximately 580,000 distinct CDR3 sequences, with about a sixth as singletons. This entry is derived from a study of T cells after yellow fever vaccination. Whole-study context: Fractions of limited cellularity were prepared by means of SMART-Seq v4 Ultra Low Input. Study results and caveats: Booster samples showed a return of most primary-vaccination clones (under 97% CD4, approximately 90% CD8).

This sample comprised PBMCs, obtained more than 4 days after the first yellow fever vaccination. The receptor was derived from a young man who received the YFV17D yellow fever vaccine. The rearrangement joins TRBV28 to TRBJ1-1, with 9 bases identical to TRBD1. This CDR3 is CASSHRDRETFF. CDR3 in DNA: TGTGCCAGCAGTCACCGGGACAGGGAAACTTTCTTT.